Shown below are 21 T cell receptor beta chains from a single sample sequenced in a study of T cells in women clearing cervical HPV infection. Clones were sequenced by immunoSEQ multiplex PCR, and TCRdb holds only the in-frame ones, with some missing. The sample yields fewer than 50,000 clones, of which the top ten take up 7% to 8.5%. Sequenced sample: blood buffy coat. The receptor set was obtained from a woman between 18 and 70 years old with a cervical HPV16 infection that either progressed to CIN3+ or cleared (not recorded which).

CDR3 loop: CASSFVSSYEQYF. Incomplete CDR3 DNA: TGTGCCAGCAGCTTCGTTTCCTCCTACGAG. The rearrangement links TRBV5-4 to TRBJ2-7; D gene ambiguous. The CDR3 end lies 3 residues beyond the end of the read and is filled in from the germline J gene. V shed 2 bases and J shed 0 bases, with 6 bases lying between them. Germline CDR1 is SGHNT and CDR2 is YYREEE (reference sequence). The CDR3 loop spans 13 amino acids.

The CDR3 reads CASSLTGGGNGETQYF. Partial CDR3 DNA: TGTGCCAGCAGCTTAACTGGCGGGGGGAATGGAGAGACC. V is TRBV7-3 and J is TRBJ2-5, with 8 bases matching TRBD2. The sequenced fragment ends 3 residues before the CDR3 boundary, so the rest is inferred from the germline J gene. V trimming: 0 bases; J trimming: 4 bases; junction bases outside the gene matches: 7. This CDR3 is 16 amino acids long. Germline V gene data show CDR1 as SGHTA and CDR2 as FQGTGA.

For this clone: The read falls 3 residues short of the CDR3 end, and the missing part is taken from the germline J gene. The chain recombines TRBV5-1 with TRBJ2-7; 9 bases align to TRBD1. Looked up from germline, CDR1 is SGHRS and CDR2 is YFSETQ. After removal of 5 bases from V and 5 bases from J, the junction contained 5 bases not matched to a gene. This CDR3 is 13 amino acids long. The covered CDR3 bases are TGCGCCAGCAGGCTAGGGACAGGGAACGAG. It codes for CASRLGTGNE. The complete CDR3 protein is CASRLGTGNEQYF. Together with reference TRBV5-1 and TRBJ2-7, the CDR3 gives the full variable domain: KAGVTQTPRYLIKTRGQQVTLSCSPISGHRSVSWYQQTPGQGLQFLFEYFSETQRNKGNFPGRFSGRQFSNSRSEMNVSTLELGDSALYLCASRLGTGNEQYFGPGTRLTVT.

Notes on this clone: Sequencing ends 3 residues short of the CDR3 end; the germline J gene provides the rest. The chain is built from TRBV10-1 and TRBJ2-1; TRBD2 agrees at 9 bases. The V gene end was trimmed by 0 bases and the J gene end by 7 bases; junction bases not matched to a gene: 7. Germline CDR1 reads WNHNN; CDR2 reads SYGVQD (reference sequence). The CDR3 runs 16 residues. Partial CDR3 DNA: TGCGCCAGCAGTGAGTCGGGGGAGCGGGGGGTGAATGAG. This sequence encodes CASSESGERGVNE. The complete CDR3 reads CASSESGERGVNEQFF.

On this clone: The CDR3 end is not reached by the read, which stops 3 residues before it; the germline J gene fills it in. V and J are TRBV5-1 and TRBJ2-1; 9 bases are shared with TRBD1. In germline, CDR1 is SGHRS, CDR2 YFSETQ. The CDR3 has 16 amino acids. The trim removed 0 bases at V and 3 bases at J, leaving 4 bases unmatched. CDR3 residues: CASSLGDRVIYNEQFF. CDR3 DNA, as far as it was read: TGCGCCAGCAGCTTGGGGGACAGGGTAATCTACAATGAG.

Note on this clone: The sequenced fragment ends 3 residues before the CDR3 boundary, so the rest is inferred from the germline J gene. The chain is built from TRBV7-6 and TRBJ1-6; TRBD1 agrees at 8 bases. Germline CDR1 is SGHVS and CDR2 is FNYEAQ. The length of the CDR3 is 17 residues. The V and J ends lost 1 base and 10 bases, in that order; junction bases with no gene match: 12. Here the CDR3 reads CASSLGSGTGIRSPLHF. CDR3 DNA (partial): TGTGCCAGCAGCTTAGGGAGCGGGACAGGTATTAGATCACCC.

Worth noting for this clone: With the read ending 3 residues before the CDR3 end, the germline J gene is used to fill in that end. The chain employs TRBV20-1 and TRBJ2-7; TRBD2 aligns across 9 bases. With V trimmed by 8 bases and J by 0 bases, 17 bases remained unmatched. The germline gives CDR1 DFQATT, CDR2 SNEGSKA (reference sequence). This CDR3 has 17 amino acids. The CDR3 DNA, read in part, is TGCAGTTATAGGGGGGGGGAGACTAGCGGAGCCTCCTACGAG. Translated: CSYRGGETSGASYE. The full CDR3 sequence reads CSYRGGETSGASYEQYF.

Concerning this clone: From the germline J gene comes the end of the CDR3, since the read stops 3 residues before it. Other DNA sequences in this specimen translate into the identical CDR3. The chain combines TRBV5-4 with TRBJ2-5, with 7 bases matching TRBD1. CDR1 SGHNT and CDR2 YYREEE come from the germline V gene (reference sequence). The CDR3 is 14 amino acids. V gave up 4 bases and J gave up 1 base; unmatched junction bases: 4. This chain's CDR3 is CASSPGQIQETQYF. The CDR3 DNA, read in part, is TGTGCCAGCAGCCCGGGACAGATCCAAGAGACC. The full variable domain, its missing parts supplied by reference TRBV5-4 and TRBJ2-5, is ETGVTQSPTHLIKTRGQQVTLRCSSQSGHNTVSWYQQALGQGPQFIFQYYREEENGRGNFPPRFSGLQFPNYSSELNVNALELDDSALYLCASSPGQIQETQYFGPGTRLLVL.

Concerning this clone: The DNA ends 3 residues before the CDR3 does, and the rest of the CDR3 is filled in from the germline J gene. The V and J genes are TRBV30 and TRBJ1-1; 7 bases match TRBD1. The CDR3 loop spans 13 amino acids. Germline lookup yields CDR1 GTSNPN and CDR2 SVGIG (reference sequence). The ends lost 3 bases at V and 1 base at J; junction bases unmatched: 2. CDR3 DNA, as far as it was read: TGTGCCTGGAGCCGGACAGGGAACACTGAA. This codes for CAWSRTGNTE. In full, the CDR3 reads CAWSRTGNTEAFF.

As concerns this clone: The read gets to within 3 residues of the CDR3 end, and the germline J gene fills in the rest. The chain joins TRBV11-2 to TRBJ1-4; the match to TRBD1 covers 7 bases. Trimming cost V 3 bases and J 8 bases; bases outside gene matches: 9. The length of the CDR3 is 15 residues. The germline V gene has CDR1 SGHAT and CDR2 FQNNGV. CDR3 bases read: TGTGCCAGCAGCTTGGACCCCGGGACAGAAGAAAAA. Translation gives CASSLDPGTEEK. The complete CDR3 sequence is CASSLDPGTEEKLFF.

A word on this clone: The CDR3 is cut off 3 residues early in the read; its end comes from the germline J gene. The chain recombines TRBV2 with TRBJ2-7, with 13 bases aligning to TRBD2. This CDR3 has 14 residues. With V trimmed by 11 bases and J by 4 bases, 8 bases remained unmatched. The germline V gene encodes CDR1 SNHLY and CDR2 FYNNEI. The CDR3 sequence is CADSRTSGGYEQYF. The DNA read from the CDR3 is TGTGCCGATTCTCGGACTAGCGGGGGATACGAG.

Worth noting for this clone: The read stops 3 residues short of the end of the CDR3; the missing end is completed from the germline J gene. This chain connects TRBV7-2 to TRBJ1-1, with a possible D match to TRBD1 (5 bases). The CDR3 spans 15 residues. V was cut by 1 base and J by 3 bases, with 12 bases left in between. Germline-derived CDR1 and CDR2 are SGHTA and FQGNSA. The CDR3 region is CASSLVGELDTEAFF. The sequenced CDR3 bases are TGTGCCAGCAGCTTAGTAGGGGAGTTGGACACTGAA.

As concerns this clone: The read terminates 3 residues ahead of where the CDR3 ends, so the germline J gene completes it. The rearrangement links TRBV27 to TRBJ2-1, with 8 bases lining up with TRBD2. This CDR3 comprises 14 residues. V lost 3 bases and J lost 6; bases outside the gene matches: 4. CDR1 MNHEY and CDR2 SMNVEV come from the germline V gene (reference sequence). CDR3 bases read: TGTGCCAGCAGTTTGAGCGGGGGTCTCAATGAG. Protein: CASSLSGGLNE. The CDR3 in full is CASSLSGGLNEQFF.

CDR3 sequence: CASTQGARHYGYTF. CDR3 DNA, as far as it was read: TGTGCCAGCACCCAGGGGGCGCGGCACTATGGC. The genes are TRBV11-2 and TRBJ1-2, with 8 bases matching TRBD1. Coverage ceases 3 residues before the CDR3 finishes, and the germline J gene fills in the end. This CDR3 contains 14 residues. Looked up from germline, CDR1 is SGHAT and CDR2 is FQNNGV. V lost 7 bases to trimming and J lost 3 bases; unmatched junction nucleotides: 7.

In the case of this clone: The read ends 3 residues before the CDR3 terminus; that terminus is restored from the germline J gene. The V call is TRBV5-1, the J call TRBJ1-1; a weak D match, TRBD1 (5 bases). The CDR3 covers 15 residues. The germline V gene encodes CDR1 SGHRS and CDR2 YFSETQ. The ends were cut back, 4 bases at V and 2 bases at J, with 15 bases in the middle. CDR3 DNA, as far as it was read: TGCGCCAGCAGCCCCAAGCAGGGAGACAACACTGAA. Encoded protein: CASSPKQGDNTE. The entire CDR3 protein reads CASSPKQGDNTEAFF. The variable domain in full, with the rest retrieved from reference TRBV5-1 and TRBJ1-1, is KAGVTQTPRYLIKTRGQQVTLSCSPISGHRSVSWYQQTPGQGLQFLFEYFSETQRNKGNFPGRFSGRQFSNSRSEMNVSTLELGDSALYLCASSPKQGDNTEAFFGQGTRLTVV.

About this clone itself: The read halts 3 residues ahead of the CDR3 end, with the missing end drawn from the germline J gene. The chain links TRBV20-1 to TRBJ2-5, with a possible D match to TRBD1 (5 bases). This CDR3 is built from 12 residues. The V gene lost 6 bases and the J gene lost 2 bases, with 10 bases spanning the gap. Germline CDR1 is DFQATT and CDR2 is SNEGSKA (reference sequence). The CDR3 sequence: CSATRQQETQYF. The DNA read from the CDR3 is TGCAGTGCCACCCGACAGCAAGAGACC.

Notes on this clone: From the germline J gene comes the end of the CDR3, since the read stops 3 residues before it. The chain is built from TRBV20-1 and TRBJ2-5; 13 positions agree with TRBD2. The V gene's germline CDR1 is DFQATT and CDR2 SNEGSKA (reference sequence). The J segment lost 0 bases and the V segment lost 0 bases, leaving 13 bases of the junction unmatched. The CDR3 totals 20 residues. The CDR3 sequence is CSARDRPGGTSGDYQETQYF. The DNA read from the CDR3 is TGCAGTGCTAGAGATAGGCCCGGGGGGACTAGCGGGGACTACCAAGAGACC.

In the case of this clone: The read ends 3 residues before the CDR3 terminus; that terminus is restored from the germline J gene. V gene TRBV11-2 combines with J gene TRBJ2-2, with D hard to call. The CDR3 length is 12 residues. CDR1 and CDR2 (germline): SGHAT, FQNNGV. The V and J ends lost 2 bases and 6 bases respectively, with 4 bases between them. CDR3 bases read: TGTGCCAGCAGCTTAATCTCCGGGGAG. It translates to CASSLISGE. The full-length CDR3 reads as CASSLISGELFF.

On this clone: The CDR3 end falls 3 residues outside the read, so it is completed with the germline J gene. This chain links TRBV2 with TRBJ2-3; 8 bases line up with TRBD2. This CDR3 is 15 amino acids long. Germline V lookup: CDR1 SNHLY, CDR2 FYNNEI. Trimming removed 5 bases from V and 2 bases from J; junction bases left unmatched: 6. The CDR3 region is CASSLTSGYTDTQYF. The sequenced CDR3 bases are TGTGCCAGCAGTTTAACTAGCGGATACACAGATACG.

About this clone: The read ends 3 residues shy of where the CDR3 ends; the end is completed using the germline J gene. This sample also contains other DNA sequences that code for the same CDR3. The rearrangement joins TRBV28 to TRBJ1-1; D is perhaps TRBD1 (5 bases). Trimming took off 2 bases at V and 0 bases at J, with 10 bases between the two ends. From germline, CDR1 is MDHEN and CDR2 SYDVKM. There are 15 residues in the CDR3. The CDR3 DNA, read in part, is TGTGCCAGCAGTTTAAGGGGTCTATTGAACACTGAA. Its translation: CASSLRGLLNTE. The whole CDR3 sequence is CASSLRGLLNTEAFF.

With regard to this clone: The observed sequence ends 3 residues before the CDR3 terminus, with the missing tail filled in from the germline J gene. The rearrangement links TRBV19 to TRBJ1-1; D is uncertain. This CDR3 spans 13 amino acids. CDR1 LNHDA and CDR2 SQIVND come from the germline V gene (reference sequence). Between the trimmed V and J ends, which lost 7 bases and 1 base, there was a span of 10 bases. CDR3 DNA, as far as it was read: TGTGCCAGTAACTCAGGATCGAACACTGAA. Protein sequence: CASNSGSNTE. The whole CDR3 sequence is CASNSGSNTEAFF. Together with reference TRBV19 and TRBJ1-1, the CDR3 gives the full variable domain: DGGITQSPKYLFRKEGQNVTLSCEQNLNHDAMYWYRQDPGQGLRLIYYSQIVNDFQKGDIAEGYSVSREKKESFPLTVTSAQKNPTAFYLCASNSGSNTEAFFGQGTRLTVV.